The 32 T cell receptor beta chains below come from one sample, sequenced in a study of T cells after posttransplantation cyclophosphamide. Profiled with immunoSEQ multiplex PCR; TCRdb holds only in-frame clones, not every one. The table records around 43,000 clones, about 90% of them present only once. The specimen sequenced was PBMCs. The receptor source for this set is a woman aged 45-65 years in good health and a related stem cell transplant donor.

V is TRBV19 and J is TRBJ2-3; the match to TRBD2 covers 8 bases. Trimming at V came to 3 bases and at J to 2 bases, leaving 4 bases not matched to a gene. Looked up from germline, CDR1 is LNHDA and CDR2 is SQIVND (reference sequence). CDR3 size: 15 residues. The CDR3 region is CASSISGESTDTQYF. CDR3 bases: TGTGCCAGTAGTATTAGCGGGGAGTCCACAGATACGCAGTATTTT.

The gene calls are TRBV7-9 and TRBJ2-5, with 9 nucleotides matching TRBD1. CDR3 length equals 14 residues. Per the germline V gene, CDR1 is SEHNR and CDR2 is FQNEAQ (reference sequence). V shed 3 bases, J shed 5 bases, and the junction held 4 bases outside the gene matches. The CDR3 bases are TGTGCCAGCAGCTTTTACAGGGGGCCTGAGACCCAGTACTTC. This translates into CASSFYRGPETQYF.

V gene TRBV5-1 combines with J gene TRBJ1-2; 12 nucleotides align to TRBD1. The germline CDR1 and CDR2 sequences are SGHRS and YFSETQ. V lost 4 bases to trimming and J lost 8 bases; unmatched junction nucleotides: 12. The CDR3 is 16 residues long. The CDR3 nucleotides read TGCGCCAGCAGCCACCACTCCGGGACAGGGGGCGCAGGCTACACCTTC. It encodes CASSHHSGTGGAGYTF.

The chain uses TRBV9 and TRBJ1-1, with D perhaps matching TRBD1 (5 bases). This CDR3 comprises 15 residues. Germline assignment: CDR1 SGDLS and CDR2 YYNGEE. The germline V and J ends were trimmed by 0 bases and 5 bases, with 14 bases remaining between them. CDR3: CASSVDLRVWTEAFF. DNA of the CDR3: TGTGCCAGCAGCGTAGATCTCAGGGTATGGACTGAAGCTTTCTTT.

The rearrangement uses TRBV9 and TRBJ2-3, with D maybe TRBD2 (6 bases). Germline CDR1 and CDR2: SGDLS and YYNGEE. This CDR3 comprises 17 residues. Trimming stripped 3 bases from V and 0 bases from J, with 17 bases between. CDR3 DNA: TGTGCCAGCAGCGCCTTAAAGGGACTTACTAGCACAGATACGCAGTATTTT. This encodes CASSALKGLTSTDTQYF.

This chain uses TRBV25-1 with TRBJ1-6; D may be TRBD1 (6 bases). V dropped 0 bases and J dropped 7 bases, with 13 bases sitting between them. This CDR3 spans 16 amino acids. Per germline, CDR1 MGHDK and CDR2 SYGVNS. The CDR3 DNA reads TGTGCCAGCAGTGAATATTTGGGGGCCGGCAATTCACCCCTCCACTTT. It yields the protein CASSEYLGAGNSPLHF.

The CDR3 reads CASRSDYEQYF. The CDR3 DNA follows: TGTGCCAGCAGATCAGACTACGAGCAGTACTTC. The V call is TRBV7-8, the J call TRBJ2-5, with no clear D. The J call may be incorrect, as the DNA end agrees better with TRBJ2-7. This CDR3 contains 11 residues. Germline CDR1 reads SGHVS; CDR2 reads FQNEAQ.

This chain uses TRBV6-6 with TRBJ1-1; D is uncertain. Trimming cost V 0 bases and J 0 bases, with 8 bases left between them. Germline V gives CDR1 MNHNY, CDR2 SVGAGI (reference sequence). The CDR3 loop spans 15 amino acids. The DNA for the CDR3 is TGTGCCAGCAGTTACTCGGGAGCCATGAACACTGAAGCTTTCTTT. This encodes CASSYSGAMNTEAFF.

The chain's CDR3 is CASSSPAGISNTEAFF. As DNA, the CDR3 is TGTGCCAGCAGCTCCCCGGCGGGGATCTCGAACACTGAAGCTTTCTTT. V usage is TRBV7-2 and J usage is TRBJ1-1; D unresolved. Germline lookup yields CDR1 SGHTA and CDR2 FQGNSA. The CDR3 consists of 16 residues. V was shortened by 4 bases and J by 1 base, with 16 bases between the two germline ends. The whole variable domain, remainder taken from reference TRBV7-2 and TRBJ1-1, is GAGVSQSPSNKVTEKGKDVELRCDPISGHTALYWYRQSLGQGLEFLIYFQGNSAPDKSGLPSDRFSAERTGGSVSTLTIQRTQQEDSAVYLCASSSPAGISNTEAFFGQGTRLTVV.

This chain connects TRBV5-1 to TRBJ2-1; weak D call: TRBD2 (7 bases). Germline V gene sequence: CDR1 SGHRS, CDR2 YFSETQ. The CDR3 is 16 amino acids. The ends were cut back, 0 bases at V and 7 bases at J, with 17 bases in the middle. The CDR3 coding sequence is TGCGCCAGCAGCTTGGAACCCGCGGGGGCCCTTAATGAGCAGTTCTTC. As protein: CASSLEPAGALNEQFF.

This chain uses TRBV29-1 with TRBJ1-1, with TRBD1 matching over 7 bases. The V gene's germline CDR1 is SQVTM and CDR2 ANQGSEA. The CDR3 covers 13 residues. J lost 0 bases, V lost 5 bases, and 3 bases had no gene match. In nucleotides, the CDR3 is TGCAGCGTTCAGACAGGGCTGAACACTGAAGCTTTCTTT. Translation: CSVQTGLNTEAFF.

The rearrangement joins TRBV7-6 to TRBJ2-2; 7 positions agree with TRBD2. This CDR3 comprises 15 residues. The V and J ends lost 6 bases and 3 bases, in that order; junction bases with no gene match: 7. In germline, CDR1 is SGHVS, CDR2 FNYEAQ. Written as DNA, the CDR3 is TGTGCCAGCAGTTCCGGGACTACCCACACCGGGGAGCTGTTTTTT. It is translated as CASSSGTTHTGELFF.

The gene calls are TRBV27 and TRBJ1-4; D gene uncertain. V dropped 6 bases and J dropped 2 bases, with 10 bases sitting between them. The CDR3 contains 14 residues. Germline CDR1 is MNHEY and CDR2 is SMNVEV (reference sequence). CDR3 bases: TGTGCCAGCAGCCCCGCCGGGACTAATGAAAAACTGTTTTTT. It translates to CASSPAGTNEKLFF.

This chain connects TRBV19 to TRBJ1-1; D uncertain. The CDR3 has 14 residues. Germline V gives CDR1 LNHDA, CDR2 SQIVND (reference sequence). V was pared by 2 bases and J by 0 bases, with 7 bases between. The CDR3 coding sequence is TGTGCCAGTAGTATAAGAGAGCTGAACACTGAAGCTTTCTTT. Amino acid sequence: CASSIRELNTEAFF.

This rearrangement joins TRBV11-1 to TRBJ1-3, with no clear D. CDR3 length: 14 residues. The ends were cut back, 4 bases at V and 0 bases at J, with 7 bases in the middle. Germline V gene lookup returns CDR1 SGHAT and CDR2 FQDESV (reference sequence). The CDR3 DNA follows: TGTGCCAGCAGCTACGGGAGCTCTGGAAACACCATATATTTT. Its translation: CASSYGSSGNTIYF.

This clone was detected once. The chain uses TRBV14 and TRBJ2-1; TRBD1 might be the D (5 bases). Germline loops: CDR1 SGHDN, CDR2 FVKESK. Trimming shortened V by 4 bases and J by 4 bases, and 8 bases separated the two germline ends. CDR3 size: 13 residues. The CDR3 region is CASSLRQYNEQFF. Written as DNA, the CDR3 is TGTGCCAGCAGCCTCCGACAGTACAATGAGCAGTTCTTC. Full variable domain (rest looked up from reference TRBV14 and TRBJ2-1): EAGVTQFPSHSVIEKGQTVTLRCDPISGHDNLYWYRRVMGKEIKFLLHFVKESKQDESGMPNNRFLAERTGGTYSTLKVQPAELEDSGVYFCASSLRQYNEQFFGPGTRLTVL.

The chain carries TRBV7-8 and TRBJ1-2; 7 nucleotides line up with TRBD1. This CDR3 is 16 amino acids long. J gave up 6 bases and V 3 bases, and 13 bases lay outside the gene matches. Germline V gene sequence: CDR1 SGHVS, CDR2 FQNEAQ. CDR3 in DNA: TGTGCCAGCAGCTTCAGGGACAGAATCCCGTTAAATGGCTACACCTTC. The encoded protein is CASSFRDRIPLNGYTF.

This chain links TRBV15 with TRBJ1-3; D gene uncertain. Germline-derived CDR1 and CDR2 are LNHNV and YYDKDF (reference sequence). This CDR3 is built from 15 residues. The V end lost 0 bases, the J end lost 0 bases, and 6 bases lay between the germline ends. CDR3 sequence (DNA): TGTGCCACCAGCAGAGATGTAAACTCTGGAAACACCATATATTTT. It translates to CATSRDVNSGNTIYF.

The CDR3 region has the DNA TGTGCCAGCAGTTACGTATGGGGAGAGGTGAACTATGGCTACACCTTC. Its protein is CASSYVWGEVNYGYTF. This rearrangement joins TRBV6-5 to TRBJ1-2; the D is unclear. Germline loops: CDR1 MNHEY, CDR2 SVGAGI. With 2 bases removed from V and 2 bases from J, the gap between germline ends came to 15 bases. The CDR3 covers 16 residues.

V is TRBV27 and J is TRBJ2-7; D is perhaps TRBD2 (6 bases). The CDR3 sequence is 15 residues long. V was cut by 2 bases and J by 0 bases, with 11 bases left in between. Germline loops: CDR1 MNHEY, CDR2 SMNVEV (reference sequence). The CDR3 DNA reads as TGTGCCAGCAGTTTAACGACTAGGAGCTCCTACGAGCAGTACTTC. This gives the protein CASSLTTRSSYEQYF.

This clone was counted a single time. The chain links TRBV30 to TRBJ1-2; D is uncertain. V was cut by 0 bases and J by 10 bases, with 15 bases left in between. CDR1 and CDR2 (germline): GTSNPN, SVGIG (reference sequence). CDR3 length equals 13 residues. CDR3 DNA sequence: TGTGCCTGGAGTGTTATGGGCAGCCCCCTCTACACCTTC. It translates to CAWSVMGSPLYTF.

The chain recombines TRBV7-2 with TRBJ1-5, with 10 bases that match TRBD1. V lost 1 base, J lost 6 bases, and 3 bases stayed unmatched. Germline CDR1 and CDR2: SGHTA and FQGNSA. There are 15 residues in the CDR3. The CDR3 sequence: CASSLGGDRGQPQHF. For the CDR3, the DNA is TGTGCCAGCAGCTTAGGTGGGGACAGGGGTCAGCCCCAGCATTTT.

V and J are TRBV7-9 and TRBJ2-7, with 7 positions matching TRBD2. Trimming took 3 bases from V and 6 from J; bases not matched to a gene: 5. CDR1 is SEHNR and CDR2 is FQNEAQ in the germline V gene (reference sequence). This CDR3 spans 13 amino acids. The CDR3 reads CASSLGGPREQYF. In DNA form, the CDR3 reads TGTGCCAGCAGCTTGGGAGGGCCTCGCGAGCAGTACTTC.

The V call is TRBV6-6, the J call TRBJ2-3; no definite D call. This CDR3 is 15 amino acids long. The germline V gene has CDR1 MNHNY and CDR2 SVGAGI (reference sequence). The germline V and J ends were trimmed by 8 bases and 1 base, with 16 bases remaining between them. In DNA, the CDR3 is TGTGCCAGCCATGGATGGGCTCTTGGCACAGATACGCAGTATTTT. This sequence encodes CASHGWALGTDTQYF.

The V gene is TRBV4-1, the J gene TRBJ2-7; TRBD1 matches 7 bases. Germline trimming cut 4 bases from V and 0 bases from J; bases unmatched to any gene: 6. The CDR3 runs to 15 residues. Germline CDR1 and CDR2: MGHRA and YSYEKL. In DNA, the CDR3 is TGCGCCAGCAGCCCCCGACAGGGCCCCTCCTACGAGCAGTACTTC. This gives the protein CASSPRQGPSYEQYF.

V and J are TRBV19 and TRBJ1-5; 9 bases are shared with TRBD1. With V trimmed by 5 bases and J by 4 bases, 6 bases remained unmatched. This CDR3 comprises 15 residues. CDR1 and CDR2 from the germline V gene are LNHDA and SQIVND (reference sequence). The CDR3 reads CASSPGTGTNQPQHF. The CDR3 region has the DNA TGTGCCAGTAGTCCAGGGACAGGGACTAATCAGCCCCAGCATTTT. The full variable domain, with the rest looked up from reference TRBV19 and TRBJ1-5, is DGGITQSPKYLFRKEGQNVTLSCEQNLNHDAMYWYRQDPGQGLRLIYYSQIVNDFQKGDIAEGYSVSREKKESFPLTVTSAQKNPTAFYLCASSPGTGTNQPQHFGDGTRLSIL.

The chain has TRBV28 and TRBJ1-1; perhaps TRBD1 as D (5 bases). Germline V gene sequence: CDR1 MDHEN, CDR2 SYDVKM. The V and J ends lost 7 bases and 4 bases respectively, with 19 bases between them. The CDR3 covers 15 residues. The CDR3 reads CASIPSGGSGTEAFF. Here the CDR3 DNA reads TGTGCCAGCATTCCCTCCGGGGGATCCGGCACTGAAGCTTTCTTT.

J is TRBJ2-7 and V is TRBV4-2; 9 bases match TRBD2. V gave up 1 base and J gave up 3 bases; unmatched junction bases: 7. Germline-derived CDR1 and CDR2 are LGHNA and YNFKEQ. The CDR3 contains 16 residues. The CDR3 spells CASSQVGSGGYYEQYF. The CDR3 region has the DNA TGTGCCAGCAGCCAAGTTGGTAGCGGGGGCTACTACGAGCAGTACTTC.

The chain couples TRBV11-2 to TRBJ2-1; 9 bases are a match to TRBD2. Germline values: CDR1 SGHAT, CDR2 FQNNGV. The CDR3 consists of 15 residues. The V and J ends lost 4 bases and 6 bases, in that order; junction bases with no gene match: 7. CDR3 in amino acids: CASSSAGGPGNEQFF. CDR3 in DNA: TGTGCCAGCAGCTCAGCGGGAGGCCCAGGCAATGAGCAGTTCTTC.

The chain joins TRBV6-5 to TRBJ1-2; 10 bases match TRBD1. There are 15 residues in the CDR3. The germline CDR1 and CDR2 sequences are MNHEY and SVGAGI. Trimming cost V 8 bases and J 3 bases; bases outside gene matches: 9. The CDR3, as DNA: TGTGCCAGCTCTTACGGGACAGGGGTATACTATGGCTACACCTTC. It yields the protein CASSYGTGVYYGYTF.

The table lists this clone with a few counts. The chain carries TRBV28 and TRBJ1-2; TRBD1 matches at 7 bases. Germline V CDR1 and CDR2: MDHEN, SYDVKM. J was trimmed by 8 bases and V by 3 bases; bases with no gene match: 6. This CDR3 spans 13 amino acids. The CDR3 reads CASSFRDSGGYTF. DNA of the CDR3: TGTGCCAGCAGTTTCAGGGACAGTGGCGGCTACACCTTC.

J is TRBJ2-3 and V is TRBV10-2; 7 nucleotides agree with TRBD1. Germline V CDR1 and CDR2: WSHSY, SAAADI. The V gene end was trimmed by 0 bases and the J gene end by 2 bases; junction bases not matched to a gene: 8. This CDR3 is built from 17 residues. The DNA of the CDR3 is TGCGCCAGCAGTGAGTCGGGCACAGGGGCCCCCACAGATACGCAGTATTTT. Translated, it gives CASSESGTGAPTDTQYF.